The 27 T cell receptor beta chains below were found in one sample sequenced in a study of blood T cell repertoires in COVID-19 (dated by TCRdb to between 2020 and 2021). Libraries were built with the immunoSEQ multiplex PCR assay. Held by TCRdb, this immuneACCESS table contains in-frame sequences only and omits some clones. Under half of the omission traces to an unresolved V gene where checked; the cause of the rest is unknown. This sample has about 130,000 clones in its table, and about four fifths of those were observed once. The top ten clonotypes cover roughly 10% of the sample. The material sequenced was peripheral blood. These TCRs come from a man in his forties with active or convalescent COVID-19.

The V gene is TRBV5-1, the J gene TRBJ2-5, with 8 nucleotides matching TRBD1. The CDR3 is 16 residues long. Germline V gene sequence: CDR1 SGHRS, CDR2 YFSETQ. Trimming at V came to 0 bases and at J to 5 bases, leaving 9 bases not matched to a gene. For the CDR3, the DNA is TGCGCCAGCAGCTTGGGGGCGACAGGGGACGGGGAGACCCAGTACTTC. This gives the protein CASSLGATGDGETQYF.

CDR3 sequence (DNA): TGTGCCAGCAGCCTTACAGGGGACGGGGCGCCCCTCCACTTT. Residues: CASSLTGDGAPLHF. The rearrangement uses TRBV9 and TRBJ1-6; 7 bases agree with TRBD1. The V and J ends lost 4 bases and 13 bases, in that order; junction bases with no gene match: 11. CDR1 and CDR2 (germline): SGDLS, YYNGEE. CDR3 length: 14 amino acids.

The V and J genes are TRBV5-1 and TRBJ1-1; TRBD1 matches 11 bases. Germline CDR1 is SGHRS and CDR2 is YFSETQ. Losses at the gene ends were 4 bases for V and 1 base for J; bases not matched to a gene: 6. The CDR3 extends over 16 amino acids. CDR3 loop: CASSPRTGGTNTEAFF. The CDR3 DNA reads TGCGCCAGCAGCCCCCGGACAGGGGGCACGAACACTGAAGCTTTCTTT.

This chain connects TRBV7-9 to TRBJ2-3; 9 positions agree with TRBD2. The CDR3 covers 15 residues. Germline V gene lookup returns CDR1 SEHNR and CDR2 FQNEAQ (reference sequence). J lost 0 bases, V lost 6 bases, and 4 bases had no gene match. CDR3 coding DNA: TGTGCCAGCAGTATTAGCGGGGGCAGCACAGATACGCAGTATTTT. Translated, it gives CASSISGGSTDTQYF.

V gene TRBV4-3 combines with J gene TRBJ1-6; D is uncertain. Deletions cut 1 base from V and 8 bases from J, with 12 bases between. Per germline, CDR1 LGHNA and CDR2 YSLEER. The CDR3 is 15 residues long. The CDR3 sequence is CASSQGQVQYSPLHF. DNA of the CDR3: TGCGCCAGCAGCCAAGGGCAGGTACAATATTCACCCCTCCACTTT.

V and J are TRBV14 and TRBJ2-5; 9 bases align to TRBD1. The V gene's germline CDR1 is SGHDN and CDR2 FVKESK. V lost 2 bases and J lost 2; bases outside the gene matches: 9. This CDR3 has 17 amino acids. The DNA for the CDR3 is TGTGCCAGCAGCCAAACCGAGGACAGGGGACTACAAGAGACCCAGTACTTC. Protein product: CASSQTEDRGLQETQYF.

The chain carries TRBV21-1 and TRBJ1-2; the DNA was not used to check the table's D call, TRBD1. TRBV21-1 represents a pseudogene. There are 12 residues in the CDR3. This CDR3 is CASSASGDGYTF. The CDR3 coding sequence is TGTGCCAGCAGCGCCTCAGGGGATGGCTACACCTTC.

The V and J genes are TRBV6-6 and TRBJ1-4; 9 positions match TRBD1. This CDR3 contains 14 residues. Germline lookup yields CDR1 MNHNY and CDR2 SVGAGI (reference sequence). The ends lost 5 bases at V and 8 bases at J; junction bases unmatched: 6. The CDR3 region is CASSLQGAGEKLFF. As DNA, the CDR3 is TGTGCCAGCAGTCTACAGGGGGCAGGAGAAAAACTGTTTTTT.

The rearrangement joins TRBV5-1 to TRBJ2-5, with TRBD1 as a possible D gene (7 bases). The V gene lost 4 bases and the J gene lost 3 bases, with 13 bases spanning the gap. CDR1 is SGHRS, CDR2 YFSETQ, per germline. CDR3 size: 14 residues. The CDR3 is CASSAGQLEETQYF. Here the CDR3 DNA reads TGCGCCAGCAGCGCGGGACAGCTAGAAGAGACCCAGTACTTC.

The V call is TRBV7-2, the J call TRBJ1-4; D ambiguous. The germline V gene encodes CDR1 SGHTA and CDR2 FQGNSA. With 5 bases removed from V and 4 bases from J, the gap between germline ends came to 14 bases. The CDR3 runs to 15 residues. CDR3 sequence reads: CASSPQLSFNEKLFF. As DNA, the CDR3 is TGTGCCAGCAGCCCACAGCTTTCTTTTAATGAAAAACTGTTTTTT.

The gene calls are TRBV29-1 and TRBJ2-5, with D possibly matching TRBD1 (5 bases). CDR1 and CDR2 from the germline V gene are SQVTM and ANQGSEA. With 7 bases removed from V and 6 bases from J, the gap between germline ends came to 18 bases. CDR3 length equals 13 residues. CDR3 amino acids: CSAPIQAEKTQYF. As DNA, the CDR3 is TGCAGCGCACCCATACAGGCGGAAAAGACCCAGTACTTC.

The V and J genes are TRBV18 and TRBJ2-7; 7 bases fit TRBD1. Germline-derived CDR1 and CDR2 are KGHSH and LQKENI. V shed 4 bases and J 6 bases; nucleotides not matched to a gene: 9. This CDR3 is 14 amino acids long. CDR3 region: CASSRETGISEQYF. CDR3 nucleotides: TGTGCCAGCTCACGAGAGACAGGGATCTCCGAGCAGTACTTC.

CDR3 in amino acids: CASNPLGGQETQYF. DNA for the CDR3: TGTGCCAGCAACCCCCTAGGGGGCCAAGAGACCCAGTACTTC. The chain couples TRBV6-5 to TRBJ2-5; possibly TRBD1 for D (6 bases). The germline V gene encodes CDR1 MNHEY and CDR2 SVGAGI. Trimming cost V 7 bases and J 1 base, with 13 bases left between them. The CDR3 is 14 amino acids.

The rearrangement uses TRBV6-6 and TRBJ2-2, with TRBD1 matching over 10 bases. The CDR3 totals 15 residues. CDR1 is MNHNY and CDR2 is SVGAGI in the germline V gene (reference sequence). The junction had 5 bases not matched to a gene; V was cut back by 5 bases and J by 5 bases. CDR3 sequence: CASSIRQGATGELFF. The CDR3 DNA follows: TGTGCCAGCAGTATCCGACAGGGGGCTACCGGGGAGCTGTTTTTT.

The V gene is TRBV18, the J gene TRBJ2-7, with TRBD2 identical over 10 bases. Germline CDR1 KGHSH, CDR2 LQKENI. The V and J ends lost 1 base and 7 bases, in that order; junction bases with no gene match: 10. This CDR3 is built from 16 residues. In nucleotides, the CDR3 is TGTGCCAGCTCACCACGGGCTCTAGCGGGGGCAGGGGAGCAGTACTTC. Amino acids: CASSPRALAGAGEQYF.

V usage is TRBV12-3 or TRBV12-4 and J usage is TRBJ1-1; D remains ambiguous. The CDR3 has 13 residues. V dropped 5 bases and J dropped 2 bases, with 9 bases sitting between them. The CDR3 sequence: CASSPATNTEAFF. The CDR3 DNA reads TGTGCCAGCAGTCCTGCCACAAACACTGAAGCTTTCTTT.

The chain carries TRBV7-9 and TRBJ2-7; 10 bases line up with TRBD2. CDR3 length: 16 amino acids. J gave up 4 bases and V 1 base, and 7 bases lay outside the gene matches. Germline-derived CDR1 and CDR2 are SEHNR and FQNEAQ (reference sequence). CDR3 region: CASSLVRAGGRYEQYF. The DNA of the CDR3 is TGTGCCAGCAGCTTAGTTCGAGCGGGGGGGCGTTACGAGCAGTACTTC.

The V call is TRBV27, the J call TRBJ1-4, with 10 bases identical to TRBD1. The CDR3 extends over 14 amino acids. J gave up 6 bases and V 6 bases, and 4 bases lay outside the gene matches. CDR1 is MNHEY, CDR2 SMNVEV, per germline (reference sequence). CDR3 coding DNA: TGTGCCAGCAGCCCGGGACAGGGGTATGAAAAACTGTTTTTT. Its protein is CASSPGQGYEKLFF.

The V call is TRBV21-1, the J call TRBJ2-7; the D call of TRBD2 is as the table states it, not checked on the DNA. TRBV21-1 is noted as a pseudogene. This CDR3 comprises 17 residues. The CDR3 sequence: CASSNGTAGGPQYEQYF. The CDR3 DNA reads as TGTGCCAGCAGCAATGGGACGGCGGGGGGGCCGCAGTACGAGCAGTACTTC.

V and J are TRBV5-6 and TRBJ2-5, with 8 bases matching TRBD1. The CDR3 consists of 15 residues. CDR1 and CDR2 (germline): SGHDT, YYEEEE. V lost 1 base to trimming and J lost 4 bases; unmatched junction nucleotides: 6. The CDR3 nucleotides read TGTGCCAGCAGCTTGAAAGGGACAGGAGTAGAGACCCAGTACTTC. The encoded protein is CASSLKGTGVETQYF.

CDR3 amino acids: CASRGPTGPYGYTF. DNA of the CDR3: TGTGCCAGCAGGGGTCCGACAGGTCCCTATGGCTACACCTTC. This chain uses TRBV6-5 with TRBJ1-2, with D maybe TRBD1 (6 bases). Trimming left V 6 bases short and J 4 bases short, with 15 bases between. The length of the CDR3 is 14 residues. Germline V gene sequence: CDR1 MNHEY, CDR2 SVGAGI.

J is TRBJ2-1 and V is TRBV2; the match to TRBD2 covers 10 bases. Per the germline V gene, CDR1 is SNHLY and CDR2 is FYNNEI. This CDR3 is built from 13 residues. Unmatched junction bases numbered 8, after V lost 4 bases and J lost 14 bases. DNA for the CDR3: TGTGCCAGCAGTGTAGAGCGGGGGGGCCTGGAGTTCTTC. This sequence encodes CASSVERGGLEFF.

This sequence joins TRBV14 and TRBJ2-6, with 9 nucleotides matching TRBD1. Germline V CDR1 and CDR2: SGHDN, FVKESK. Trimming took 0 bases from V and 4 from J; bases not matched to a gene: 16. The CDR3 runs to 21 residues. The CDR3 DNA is TGTGCCAGCAGCCAAGAGAGGGACAGGGCCGAGGCGGCTCTGGGGGCCAACGTCCTGACTTTC. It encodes CASSQERDRAEAALGANVLTF.

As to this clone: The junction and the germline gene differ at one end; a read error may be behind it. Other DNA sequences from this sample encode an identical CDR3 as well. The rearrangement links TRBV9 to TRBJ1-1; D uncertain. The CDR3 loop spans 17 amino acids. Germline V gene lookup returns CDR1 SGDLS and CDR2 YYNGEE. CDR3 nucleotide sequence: TGTGCCAGCAGCGTGAGGGCAACCGCGAGCCCGAACACTGAAGCCTTCTTT. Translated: CASSVRATASPNTEAFF. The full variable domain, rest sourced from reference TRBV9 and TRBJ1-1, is DSGVTQTPKHLITATGQRVTLRCSPRSGDLSVYWYQQSLDQGLQFLIQYYNGEERAKGNILERFSAQQFPDLHSELNLSSLELGDSALYFCASSVRATASPNTEAFFGQGTRLTVV.

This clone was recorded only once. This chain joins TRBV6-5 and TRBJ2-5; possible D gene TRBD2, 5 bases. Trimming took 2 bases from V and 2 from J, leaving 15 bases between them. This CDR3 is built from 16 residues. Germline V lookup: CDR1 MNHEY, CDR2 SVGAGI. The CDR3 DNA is TGTGCCAGCAGTTACGGTGGCAGATCGGGACAAGAGACCCAGTACTTC. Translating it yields CASSYGGRSGQETQYF.

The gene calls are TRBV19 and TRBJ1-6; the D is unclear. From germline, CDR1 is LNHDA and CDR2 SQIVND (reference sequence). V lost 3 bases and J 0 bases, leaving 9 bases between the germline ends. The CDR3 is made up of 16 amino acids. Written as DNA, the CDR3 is TGTGCCAGTAGTATCACACCTAGCTCCTATAATTCACCCCTCCACTTT. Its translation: CASSITPSSYNSPLHF.

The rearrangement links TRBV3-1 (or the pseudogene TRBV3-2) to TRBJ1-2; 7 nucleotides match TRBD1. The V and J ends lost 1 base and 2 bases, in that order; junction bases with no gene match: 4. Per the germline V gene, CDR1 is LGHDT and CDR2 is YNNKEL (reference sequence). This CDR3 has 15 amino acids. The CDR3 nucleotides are TGTGCCAGCAGCCAAGGTCCGGGACAGAACTATGGCTACACCTTC. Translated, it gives CASSQGPGQNYGYTF.